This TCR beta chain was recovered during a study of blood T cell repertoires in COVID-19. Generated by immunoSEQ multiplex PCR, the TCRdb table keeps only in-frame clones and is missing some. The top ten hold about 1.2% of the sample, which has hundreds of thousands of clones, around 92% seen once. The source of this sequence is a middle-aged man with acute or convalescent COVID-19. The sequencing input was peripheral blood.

As DNA, the CDR3 is TGCGCCAGCAGCCAATCCGGACTGGGGGGGGAGACCCAGTACTTC. Residues: CASSQSGLGGETQYF. The chain has TRBV4-1 and TRBJ2-5, with TRBD2 matching 7 bases. This CDR3 spans 15 amino acids. With V trimmed by 2 bases and J by 5 bases, 8 bases remained unmatched. Germline V gene data show CDR1 as MGHRA and CDR2 as YSYEKL.